Listed here are 15 T cell receptor beta chains from one sample, sequenced in a study of CD8+ T cells in alopecia areata. In each case, RNA was isolated and then reverse transcribed into cDNA as the sequencing template. Repertoires were generated with immunoSEQ multiplex PCR, while TCRdb's copy carries only in-frame clones and drops some. The data contain some 180,000 clones, around 49% of them seen just once; the ten biggest clones take up about 9.4%. The treatment is: oral pan-JAK inhibitor, 5-10 mg twice daily. The sequenced sample was CD8+ T cells sorted from blood, obtained around week 52, from a patient treated with tofacitinib. The receptors stem from a human donor with alopecia areata.

In its sample, this clone was seen a few times. The chain recombines TRBV6-6 with TRBJ2-1; 9 nucleotides agree with TRBD1. This CDR3 has 14 amino acids. V was clipped by 6 bases and J by 4 bases; unmatched bases: 4. CDR1 and CDR2 from the germline V gene are MNHNY and SVGAGI (reference sequence). In DNA, the CDR3 is TGTGCCAGCAGCTTCGGACAGGGGTACAATGAGCAGTTCTTC. Translated: CASSFGQGYNEQFF.

V gene TRBV6-1 combines with J gene TRBJ2-1; TRBD2 agrees at 9 bases. Trimming at V came to 1 base and at J to 8 bases, leaving 3 bases not matched to a gene. The CDR3 extends over 14 amino acids. The germline CDR1 and CDR2 sequences are MNHNS and SASEGT. As DNA, the CDR3 is TGTGCCAGCAGTGAAGGGCTAGCGGGGTATGAGCAGTTCTTC. It encodes CASSEGLAGYEQFF.

The chain joins TRBV5-6 to TRBJ2-6; TRBD2 agrees at 7 bases. With V trimmed by 0 bases and J by 12 bases, 9 bases remained unmatched. CDR1 is SGHDT and CDR2 is YYEEEE in the germline V gene. CDR3 length: 15 amino acids. CDR3 coding DNA: TGTGCCAGCAGCTTGGAAGGCGGGGGAACGGGCGTCCTGACTTTC. Amino acids: CASSLEGGGTGVLTF.

The chain uses TRBV6-1 and TRBJ2-1, with D unclear. CDR3 size: 15 residues. Germline V gene lookup returns CDR1 MNHNS and CDR2 SASEGT. The V end lost 5 bases, the J end lost 6 bases, and 17 bases lay between the germline ends. Here the CDR3 DNA reads TGTGCCAGCAGTCCCACGGCCGGACCAATCAATGAGCAGTTCTTC. Its protein product is CASSPTAGPINEQFF.

The rearrangement uses TRBV2 and TRBJ1-1; D remains unclear. V was cut by 2 bases and J by 3 bases, with 1 base left in between. The germline V gene has CDR1 SNHLY and CDR2 FYNNEI. The CDR3 consists of 11 residues. The CDR3 loop reads CASSEYTEAFF. The CDR3 nucleotides read TGTGCCAGCAGTGAATACACTGAAGCTTTCTTT.

About this clone itself: This sample includes further DNA sequences coding for the same CDR3. V usage is TRBV30 and J usage is TRBJ1-1, with D uncertain. Germline V gives CDR1 GTSNPN, CDR2 SVGIG (reference sequence). V lost 2 bases, J lost 4 bases, and 5 bases lay in between. The CDR3 contains 11 residues. This chain's CDR3 is CAWSMGTEAFF. CDR3 nucleotides: TGTGCCTGGAGTATGGGCACTGAAGCTTTCTTT. The variable domain in full, with the rest retrieved from reference TRBV30 and TRBJ1-1, is SQTIHQWPATLVQPVGSPLSLECTVEGTSNPNLYWYRQAAGRGLQLLFYSVGIGQISSEVPQNLSASRPQDRQFILSSKKLLLSDSGFYLCAWSMGTEAFFGQGTRLTVV.

The rearrangement links TRBV7-2 to TRBJ1-4; no definite D call. The CDR3 is 15 residues long. With 1 base removed from V and 5 bases from J, the gap between germline ends came to 11 bases. Germline V gives CDR1 SGHTA, CDR2 FQGNSA. CDR3 sequence (DNA): TGTGCCAGCAGCTTAGGGTATGGACGGAATGAAAAACTGTTTTTT. This translates into CASSLGYGRNEKLFF.

This sequence joins TRBV27 and TRBJ1-4, with 10 bases aligning to TRBD1. Germline lookup yields CDR1 MNHEY and CDR2 SMNVEV (reference sequence). This CDR3 is built from 15 residues. V was pared by 5 bases and J by 8 bases, with 8 bases of the junction left unmatched. The CDR3 DNA is TGTGCCAGCAGTCTTTGGGGACAGGGGAGGGAAAAACTGTTTTTT. Protein: CASSLWGQGREKLFF.

The chain has TRBV7-9 and TRBJ2-7; perhaps TRBD1 as D (6 bases). Deletions cut 4 bases from V and 3 bases from J, with 10 bases between. There are 13 residues in the CDR3. The germline CDR1 and CDR2 sequences are SEHNR and FQNEAQ (reference sequence). As DNA, the CDR3 is TGTGCCAGCAGCTACAGGGTGGACTACGAGCAGTACTTC. This sequence encodes CASSYRVDYEQYF.

This clone was recorded once. V is TRBV30 and J is TRBJ2-7; weak D call: TRBD1 (6 bases). The CDR3 spans 12 residues. V was cut by 4 bases and J by 1 base, with 8 bases left in between. Germline lookup yields CDR1 GTSNPN and CDR2 SVGIG (reference sequence). The DNA of the CDR3 is TGTGCCTGGACAGGGGAATCCTACGAGCAGTACTTC. Translation gives CAWTGESYEQYF.

V gene TRBV6-5 combines with J gene TRBJ1-1; no definite D call. Germline CDR1 and CDR2: MNHEY and SVGAGI. The CDR3 is made up of 16 amino acids. The V end lost 0 bases, the J end lost 2 bases, and 13 bases lay between the germline ends. CDR3 amino acids: CASSYSAASINTEAFF. The CDR3 DNA is TGTGCCAGCAGTTACTCCGCTGCCTCGATCAACACTGAAGCTTTCTTT.

This rearrangement joins TRBV10-3 to TRBJ2-1; 10 positions match TRBD2. This CDR3 contains 15 residues. Germline assignment: CDR1 ENHRY and CDR2 SYGVKD. Germline trimming cut 3 bases from V and 2 bases from J; bases unmatched to any gene: 1. The CDR3 coding sequence is TGTGCCATCAGTGAAACTAGCGGGACCTACAATGAGCAGTTCTTC. It codes for CAISETSGTYNEQFF.

The chain carries TRBV9 and TRBJ1-1, with D perhaps TRBD1 (6 bases). CDR1 SGDLS and CDR2 YYNGEE come from the germline V gene. This CDR3 has 14 amino acids. V dropped 3 bases and J dropped 1 base, with 10 bases sitting between them. The CDR3 reads CASSGGHPNTEAFF. CDR3 bases: TGTGCCAGCAGCGGGGGACATCCGAACACTGAAGCTTTCTTT.

This clone was recorded a few times. The gene calls are TRBV4-3 and TRBJ1-6, with 8 positions matching TRBD1. The V gene end was trimmed by 0 bases and the J gene end by 4 bases; junction bases not matched to a gene: 8. CDR1 is LGHNA, CDR2 YSLEER, per germline. The CDR3 contains 18 residues. CDR3 DNA: TGCGCCAGCAGCCAAGATCTTTCAGGGGGCGAATATAATTCACCCCTCCACTTT. It encodes CASSQDLSGGEYNSPLHF.

Turning to this clone: Other DNA sequences of this sample code for an identical CDR3. The chain carries TRBV29-1 and TRBJ1-3; D remains unclear. Germline CDR1 and CDR2: SQVTM and ANQGSEA. The CDR3 is 12 residues long. V gave up 6 bases and J gave up 1 base, with 7 bases separating them. CDR3 nucleotides: TGCAGCGTCGGACTTTCTGGAAACACCATATATTTT. Protein sequence: CSVGLSGNTIYF.